This is a list of T cell receptor beta chains from one sample in a study of cytomegalovirus exposure and HLA in healthy donors. Produced via immunoSEQ multiplex PCR; TCRdb's table is partial and in-frame only. The profile shows 60,000 to 90,000 clones, about two thirds of them singletons. Sequencing was carried out using PBMCs. The receptors stem from a man aged 40-49 years in good health and CMV-seropositive. The CDR3 runs from the conserved cysteine through the conserved F or W. D genes are given only for firm matches. The size entry is marked missing in some rows and otherwise reads once, few, many or a size class.

d_call j_call clone_size v_call cdr3_aa cdr3_nt
- TRBJ2-5 - TRBV5-1 CASIATGQETQYF TGCGCCAGCATAGCGACAGGCCAAGAGACCCAGTACTTC
- TRBJ2-7 - TRBV5-6 CASSLGGGSYEQYF TGTGCCAGCAGCTTGGGGGGAGGCTCCTACGAGCAGTACTTC
- TRBJ1-4 - TRBV18 CASSPAQHNEKLFF TGTGCCAGCTCACCAGCACAGCACAATGAAAAACTGTTTTTT
- TRBJ1-3 - TRBV10-3 CAIRTDSSGNTIYF TGTGCCATCAGAACGGACAGCTCTGGAAACACCATATATTTT
TRBD1 TRBJ1-5 - TRBV19 CASSIWGQGAQYSNQPQHF TGTGCCAGTAGTATATGGGGACAGGGGGCCCAATATAGCAATCAGCCCCAGCATTTT
- TRBJ1-2 - TRBV5-6 CASSLGSLISLNYGYTF TGTGCCAGCAGCTTGGGTTCACTTATTTCGCTGAACTATGGCTACACCTTC
- TRBJ2-2 - TRBV7-7 CASSLGLNTGELFF TGTGCTAGCAGCTTAGGACTGAACACCGGGGAGCTGTTTTTT
- TRBJ1-1 few TRBV12-2 CASRGTGYTEAFF TGTGCAAGTCGAGGAACAGGGTACACTGAAGCTTTCTTT
- TRBJ1-5 few TRBV10-3 CAISDLPQGNQPQHF TGTGCCATCAGTGATCTCCCTCAGGGCAATCAGCCCCAGCATTTT
TRBD1 TRBJ1-2 - TRBV4-2 CASSQEDRYGYTF TGTGCCAGCAGCCAAGAGGACAGGTATGGCTACACCTTC
- TRBJ2-5 few TRBV29-1 CSVGGVAGETQYF TGCAGCGTTGGGGGGGTCGCTGGAGAGACCCAGTACTTC
- TRBJ2-7 once TRBV11-2 CASSLESGPFYEQYF TGTGCCAGCAGCTTAGAATCTGGCCCTTTCTACGAGCAGTACTTC
- TRBJ1-5 few TRBV6-5 CASSYDRNQPQHF TGTGCCAGCAGTTACGACAGGAATCAGCCCCAGCATTTT
TRBD1 TRBJ2-7 - TRBV5-4 CASRDRGQSSYEQYF TGTGCCAGCAGAGACAGGGGCCAAAGCTCCTACGAGCAGTACTTC
- TRBJ2-2 - TRBV4-3 CASSQGRANTGELFF TGCGCCAGCAGCCAAGGTCGGGCGAACACCGGGGAGCTGTTTTTT
TRBD2 TRBJ2-3 - TRBV5-1 CASSLGTSDYTDTQYF TGCGCCAGCAGCTTGGGTACTAGCGACTACACAGATACGCAGTATTTT
TRBD2 TRBJ2-2 once TRBV4-1 CASSQDGSGANTGELFF TGCGCCAGCAGCCAAGATGGTAGCGGGGCGAACACCGGGGAGCTGTTTTTT
TRBD1 TRBJ1-1 - TRBV4-1 CASSQGDRGTEAFF TGCGCCAGCAGCCAAGGCGACAGGGGGACTGAAGCTTTCTTT
TRBD1 TRBJ1-1 - TRBV30 CACATGSPTEAFF TGTGCCTGCGCGACAGGGAGCCCCACTGAAGCTTTCTTT
- TRBJ1-1 few TRBV7-2 CASRAGLNTEAFF TGTGCCAGCAGGGCAGGGTTGAACACTGAAGCTTTCTTT
- TRBJ2-2 - TRBV2 CASSEVAGNTGELFF TGTGCCAGCAGTGAAGTTGCTGGCAACACCGGGGAGCTGTTTTTT
- TRBJ1-5 - TRBV10-3 CAISVNNQPQHF TGTGCCATCAGTGTTAACAATCAGCCCCAGCATTTT
TRBD1 TRBJ1-1 many TRBV9 CASSVVGTGEAFF TGTGCCAGCAGCGTAGTGGGGACAGGTGAAGCTTTCTTT
- TRBJ1-5 - TRBV27 CASSLGQNSNQPQHF TGTGCCAGCAGTTTGGGGCAAAATAGCAATCAGCCCCAGCATTTT
- TRBJ2-7 - TRBV29-1 CSVADDTAYEQYF TGCAGCGTTGCCGATGACACAGCCTACGAGCAGTACTTC
TRBD2 TRBJ2-2 - TRBV5-4 CASSQPGLAGEGVTGELFF TGTGCCAGCAGCCAGCCGGGACTAGCGGGAGAAGGGGTCACCGGGGAGCTGTTTTTT
- TRBJ1-5 - TRBV18 CASSPRGGGGSNQPQHF TGTGCCAGCTCACCCCGCGGCGGCGGAGGTAGCAATCAGCCCCAGCATTTT
TRBD2 TRBJ2-2 - TRBV5-6 CASSLAIATSGRLGGELFF TGTGCCAGCAGCTTGGCGATTGCGACTAGCGGGAGGCTCGGCGGGGAGCTGTTTTTT
TRBD1 TRBJ1-2 few TRBV27 CASSSPTGGIYGYTF TGTGCCAGCAGTTCCCCGACAGGGGGTATCTATGGCTACACCTTC
TRBD2 TRBJ2-3 - TRBV12-5 CASAPRLAITDTQYF TGTGCTAGTGCCCCCCGACTAGCGATCACAGATACGCAGTATTTT
- TRBJ1-2 - TRBV2 CASLGGVPYGYTF TGTGCCAGCCTTGGGGGGGTCCCCTATGGCTACACCTTC
TRBD1 TRBJ1-1 - TRBV11-1 CASSWDRRNTEAFF TGTGCCAGCAGCTGGGACAGGAGGAACACTGAAGCTTTCTTT
TRBD1 TRBJ1-1 few TRBV5-4 CASSANRQGTEAFF TGTGCCAGCAGCGCTAATCGACAGGGCACTGAAGCTTTCTTT
- TRBJ2-1 - TRBV5-4 CASSLRGSYNEQFF TGTGCCAGCAGCTTGAGGGGCTCCTACAATGAGCAGTTCTTC
- TRBJ1-2 - TRBV27 CASSTRSGVSYGYTF TGTGCCAGCAGTACCCGGTCAGGGGTTTCCTATGGCTACACCTTC
- TRBJ1-5 - TRBV19 CASSFWTVNQPQHF TGTGCCAGTAGTTTTTGGACAGTTAATCAGCCCCAGCATTTT